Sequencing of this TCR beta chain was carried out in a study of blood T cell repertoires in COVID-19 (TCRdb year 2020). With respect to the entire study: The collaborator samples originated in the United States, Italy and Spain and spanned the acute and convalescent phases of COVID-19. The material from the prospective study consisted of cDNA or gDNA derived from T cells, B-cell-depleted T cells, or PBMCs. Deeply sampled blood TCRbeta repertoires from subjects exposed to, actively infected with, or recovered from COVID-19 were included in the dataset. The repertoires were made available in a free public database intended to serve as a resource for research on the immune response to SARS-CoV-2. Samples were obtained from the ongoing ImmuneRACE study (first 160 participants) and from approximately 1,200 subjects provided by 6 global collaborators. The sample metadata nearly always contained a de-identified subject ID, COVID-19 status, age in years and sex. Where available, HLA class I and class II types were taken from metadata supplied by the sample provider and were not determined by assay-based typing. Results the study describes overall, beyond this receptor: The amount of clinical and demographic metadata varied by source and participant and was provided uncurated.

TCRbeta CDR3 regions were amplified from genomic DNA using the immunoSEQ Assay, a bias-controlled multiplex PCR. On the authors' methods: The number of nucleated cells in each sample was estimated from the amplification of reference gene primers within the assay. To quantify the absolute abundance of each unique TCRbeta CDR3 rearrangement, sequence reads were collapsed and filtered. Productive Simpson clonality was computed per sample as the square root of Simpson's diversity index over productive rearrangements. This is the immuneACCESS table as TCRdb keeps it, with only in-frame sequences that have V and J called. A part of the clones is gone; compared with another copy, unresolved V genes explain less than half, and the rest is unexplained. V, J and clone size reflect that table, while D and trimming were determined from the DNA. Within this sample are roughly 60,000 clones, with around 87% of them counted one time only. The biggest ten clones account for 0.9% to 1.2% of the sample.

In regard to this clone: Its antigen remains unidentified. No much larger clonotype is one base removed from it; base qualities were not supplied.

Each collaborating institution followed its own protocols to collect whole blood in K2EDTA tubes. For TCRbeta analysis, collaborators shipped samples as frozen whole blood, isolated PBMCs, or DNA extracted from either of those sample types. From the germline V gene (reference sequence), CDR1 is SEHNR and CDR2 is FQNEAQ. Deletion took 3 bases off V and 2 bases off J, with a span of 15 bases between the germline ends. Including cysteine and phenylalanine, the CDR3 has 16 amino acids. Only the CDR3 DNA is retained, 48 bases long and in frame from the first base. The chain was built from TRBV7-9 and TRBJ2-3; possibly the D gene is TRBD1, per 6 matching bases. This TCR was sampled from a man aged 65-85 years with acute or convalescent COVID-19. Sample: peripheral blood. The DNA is TGTGCCAGCAGCTTCGACGGACAGACTTACACAGATACGCAGTATTTT. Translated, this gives CASSFDGQTYTDTQYF.